Each of the 14 T cell receptor beta chains below was sequenced from the same sample in a study of CD8+ T cells in alopecia areata (dated by TCRdb to 2017 to 2018). The receptor library was made with the immunoSEQ multiplex PCR assay. To provide template for TCR sequencing, every sample had RNA extracted and reverse transcribed into cDNA. Sourced from immuneACCESS, this table was stored by TCRdb with only in-frame sequences that have V and J called. A share of the clones is absent; for the studies checked, an unresolved V gene accounts for under half, and the remainder has no known explanation. The table for this sample lists 120,000 or so clones; approximately 57% of them were counted only once. The ten largest clonotypes hold around 5.7% of the sample. Sample time point, as interpreted from the label and publication: about four weeks on oral tofacitinib. The treatment or condition tag for this specimen amounts to: oral pan-JAK inhibitor, 5-10 mg twice daily.

Material: CD4+ T cells sorted from blood, obtained at week 4, from a patient treated with tofacitinib. All receptors come from a human donor with alopecia areata.

This clone was detected once. V gene TRBV5-1 combines with J gene TRBJ1-1; 7 nucleotides line up with TRBD1. V lost 0 bases and J lost 0; bases outside the gene matches: 2. The germline gives CDR1 SGHRS, CDR2 YFSETQ. CDR3 length: 15 amino acids. Here the CDR3 reads CASSLEGAMNTEAFF. CDR3 bases: TGCGCCAGCAGCTTGGAGGGGGCTATGAACACTGAAGCTTTCTTT. Complete variable domain (other parts from reference TRBV5-1 and TRBJ1-1): KAGVTQTPRYLIKTRGQQVTLSCSPISGHRSVSWYQQTPGQGLQFLFEYFSETQRNKGNFPGRFSGRQFSNSRSEMNVSTLELGDSALYLCASSLEGAMNTEAFFGQGTRLTVV.

The rearrangement joins TRBV5-4 to TRBJ2-5, with no clear D. Trimming pared 4 bases from V and 4 bases from J, leaving 11 bases between. CDR1 and CDR2 from the germline V gene are SGHNT and YYREEE (reference sequence). The CDR3 extends over 13 amino acids. CDR3 sequence reads: CASSPSASETQYF. The CDR3 region has the DNA TGTGCCAGCAGCCCTTCGGCGTCAGAGACCCAGTACTTC. Based on the CDR3 plus reference TRBV5-4 and TRBJ2-5, the full variable domain is ETGVTQSPTHLIKTRGQQVTLRCSSQSGHNTVSWYQQALGQGPQFIFQYYREEENGRGNFPPRFSGLQFPNYSSELNVNALELDDSALYLCASSPSASETQYFGPGTRLLVL.

This clone was seen just once. The V call is TRBV27, the J call TRBJ1-2; 10 bases agree with TRBD1. The CDR3 spans 14 residues. In germline, CDR1 is MNHEY, CDR2 SMNVEV (reference sequence). The junction had 9 bases not matched to a gene; V was cut back by 8 bases and J by 6 bases. The CDR3 DNA reads TGTGCCAGCCGAACCGGGACAGGGGATAATGGCTACACCTTC. Its translation is CASRTGTGDNGYTF.

The genes are TRBV29-1 and TRBJ2-4; a weak D match, TRBD1 (6 bases). V dropped 6 bases and J dropped 1 base, with 25 bases sitting between them. The CDR3 is 18 amino acids. Germline V CDR1 and CDR2: SQVTM, ANQGSEA. The CDR3 loop reads CSVTITGTSLVAKNIQYF. The CDR3 region has the DNA TGCAGCGTGACAATCACCGGGACATCCCTAGTGGCCAAAAACATTCAGTACTTC.

Comments on this clone: Other DNA sequences in this specimen translate into the identical CDR3. J is TRBJ1-5 and V is TRBV19; the D gene is possibly TRBD1 (6 bases). Germline V CDR1 and CDR2: LNHDA, SQIVND (reference sequence). V was cut by 4 bases and J by 4 bases, with 11 bases left in between. The CDR3 sequence is 14 residues long. The CDR3: CASSTTGNNQPQHF. The CDR3 DNA follows: TGTGCCAGTAGTACGACAGGCAATAATCAGCCCCAGCATTTT.

This chain uses TRBV29-1 with TRBJ2-3, with a possible D match to TRBD2 (5 bases). CDR3 length: 17 amino acids. The germline V gene has CDR1 SQVTM and CDR2 ANQGSEA. Trimming stripped 3 bases from V and 0 bases from J, with 19 bases between. Written as DNA, the CDR3 is TGCAGCGTTGATGAGACCGGCGCGGGCTCGAGCACAGATACGCAGTATTTT. As protein: CSVDETGAGSSTDTQYF.

This chain links TRBV4-3 with TRBJ2-3; D is possibly TRBD2 (5 bases). The CDR3 spans 16 residues. Trimming cost V 0 bases and J 0 bases, with 10 bases left between them. Germline-derived CDR1 and CDR2 are LGHNA and YSLEER. CDR3 loop: CASSQDRGWSTDTQYF. CDR3 nucleotides: TGCGCCAGCAGCCAAGATCGAGGGTGGAGCACAGATACGCAGTATTTT.

The chain combines TRBV6-5 with TRBJ2-6, with TRBD1 identical over 8 bases. CDR1 and CDR2 (germline): MNHEY, SVGAGI. The CDR3 sequence is 14 residues long. Trimming took 6 bases from V and 2 from J; bases not matched to a gene: 0. CDR3 region: CASRDRAGANVLTF. CDR3 nucleotide sequence: TGTGCCAGCAGGGACAGGGCTGGGGCCAACGTCCTGACTTTC.

This clone was observed a single time. The chain joins TRBV30 to TRBJ1-5; the D gene is possibly TRBD1 (6 bases). Germline CDR1 and CDR2: GTSNPN and SVGIG (reference sequence). V lost 2 bases to trimming and J lost 9 bases, with 14 bases between them. The CDR3 is made up of 13 amino acids. Here the CDR3 DNA reads TGTGCCTGGAGTAGTTCTGGGGGCCTGCCCCAGCATTTT. Amino acids: CAWSSSGGLPQHF.

This clone was counted a single time. The chain employs TRBV4-3 and TRBJ2-7, with D tentatively TRBD2 (6 bases). CDR1 LGHNA and CDR2 YSLEER come from the germline V gene. V was pared by 2 bases and J by 0 bases, with 14 bases between. The CDR3 length is 16 residues. CDR3 residues: CASSQHSGPSSYEQYF. The CDR3 DNA sequence: TGCGCCAGCAGCCAACATAGCGGTCCCTCCTCCTACGAGCAGTACTTC.

This clone came up a few times. The V and J genes are TRBV7-2 and TRBJ1-1; D remains unclear. Trimming shortened V by 2 bases and J by 5 bases, and 12 bases separated the two germline ends. The CDR3 sequence is 14 residues long. Germline CDR1 reads SGHTA; CDR2 reads FQGNSA. The chain's CDR3 is CASSLMMLSTEAFF. As DNA, the CDR3 is TGTGCCAGCAGCTTAATGATGTTATCGACTGAAGCTTTCTTT.

This chain joins TRBV5-1 and TRBJ2-7, with D perhaps matching TRBD1 or TRBD2 (8 bases each). The CDR3 is 16 amino acids. V was pared by 0 bases and J by 0 bases, with 13 bases between. In germline, CDR1 is SGHRS, CDR2 YFSETQ. DNA for the CDR3: TGCGCCAGCAGCTTGGTAGCGGGACAGGCCTCCTACGAGCAGTACTTC. It codes for CASSLVAGQASYEQYF.

This clone appeared a single time. The rearrangement uses TRBV7-2 and TRBJ2-5; no definite D call. The CDR3 consists of 14 residues. CDR1 is SGHTA, CDR2 FQGNSA, per germline. The V end lost 4 bases, the J end lost 7 bases, and 16 bases lay between the germline ends. The CDR3 spells CASSSAAMLGTQYF. In DNA, the CDR3 is TGTGCCAGCAGCTCCGCGGCCATGTTGGGGACCCAGTACTTC.

This clone has a handful of counts. This chain uses TRBV6-1 with TRBJ2-6, with 8 bases lining up with TRBD1. The CDR3 length is 16 residues. Trimming removed 4 bases from V and 1 base from J; junction bases left unmatched: 3. From germline, CDR1 is MNHNS and CDR2 SASEGT. The CDR3: CASSGRTGSGANVLTF. DNA of the CDR3: TGTGCCAGCAGTGGGCGGACAGGGTCTGGGGCCAACGTCCTGACTTTC.